What follows are 20 T cell receptor beta chains derived from one specimen sequenced in a study of cytomegalovirus exposure and HLA in healthy donors. The PCR employed 60 Vbeta primers together with 13 Jbeta primers. TCRdb's table, derived via immunoSEQ multiplex PCR, lists solely in-frame clones and lacks some. The data hold over 130,000 clones, with over 75% observed a single time. Sequenced sample: PBMCs. The receptors derive from a man between 50 and 59 years old in good health and CMV-seronegative.

The chain has TRBV11-2 and TRBJ1-1; 10 bases map to TRBD1. V shed 5 bases, J shed 5 bases, and the junction held 11 bases outside the gene matches. The germline gives CDR1 SGHAT, CDR2 FQNNGV. The CDR3 spans 16 residues. CDR3 residues: CASSIPGTGEMTEAFF. The CDR3 coding sequence is TGTGCCAGCAGCATCCCCGGGACAGGGGAGATGACTGAAGCTTTCTTT.

This clone has just one count. The chain links TRBV11-2 to TRBJ2-1; 8 bases fit TRBD2. In germline, CDR1 is SGHAT, CDR2 FQNNGV. The CDR3 sequence is 19 residues long. The trim removed 0 bases at V and 7 bases at J, leaving 17 bases unmatched. CDR3 DNA sequence: TGTGCCAGCAGCTTAGACGGGGGGGCGCTAACCCCCCCTCGGAATGAGCAGTTCTTC. Residues: CASSLDGGALTPPRNEQFF.

In its sample, this clone was seen once. The CDR3 bases are TGTGCCAGCAGCTTAGACGGGCCTCGTGGGACAGGGGAAGCTTTCTTT. Its protein is CASSLDGPRGTGEAFF. The chain links TRBV7-8 to TRBJ1-1; 9 bases align to TRBD1. Trimming at V came to 1 base and at J to 8 bases, leaving 11 bases not matched to a gene. Germline V gives CDR1 SGHVS, CDR2 FQNEAQ. The CDR3 is 16 residues long.

V usage is TRBV5-4 and J usage is TRBJ1-2; no clear D. The V gene's germline CDR1 is SGHNT and CDR2 YYREEE (reference sequence). The CDR3 runs to 13 residues. Trimming took 2 bases from V and 6 from J, leaving 11 bases between them. The CDR3 DNA reads as TGTGCCAGCAGCTTTACAGCGGGGAATGGCTACACCTTC. Encoded protein: CASSFTAGNGYTF.

This chain links TRBV30 with TRBJ1-1; possible D gene TRBD1, 5 bases. Germline CDR1 and CDR2: GTSNPN and SVGIG (reference sequence). V lost 0 bases, J lost 6 bases, and 8 bases lay in between. The CDR3 has 12 residues. This chain's CDR3 is CAWSVWGAEAFF. The CDR3 DNA sequence: TGTGCCTGGAGTGTATGGGGGGCTGAAGCTTTCTTT.

The rearrangement joins TRBV7-9 to TRBJ1-4, with TRBD1 identical over 8 bases. The V gene end was trimmed by 1 base and the J gene end by 5 bases; junction bases not matched to a gene: 9. Germline assignment: CDR1 SEHNR and CDR2 FQNEAQ (reference sequence). The CDR3 is 17 amino acids. Written as DNA, the CDR3 is TGTGCCAGCAGCTTAGGACCCGCAGGGGGCCTCAATGAAAAACTGTTTTTT. Translating gives CASSLGPAGGLNEKLFF.

The rearrangement joins TRBV5-4 to TRBJ2-7; 8 positions agree with TRBD1. V gave up 4 bases and J gave up 5 bases; unmatched junction bases: 5. Germline loops: CDR1 SGHNT, CDR2 YYREEE (reference sequence). The CDR3 consists of 13 residues. The CDR3 protein is CASSGQGGHEQYF. CDR3 nucleotides: TGTGCCAGCAGCGGACAGGGTGGACACGAGCAGTACTTC. The entire variable domain, with the rest obtained from reference TRBV5-4 and TRBJ2-7, is as follows: ETGVTQSPTHLIKTRGQQVTLRCSSQSGHNTVSWYQQALGQGPQFIFQYYREEENGRGNFPPRFSGLQFPNYSSELNVNALELDDSALYLCASSGQGGHEQYFGPGTRLTVT.

V gene TRBV18 combines with J gene TRBJ1-1, with TRBD1 matching over 12 bases. J was trimmed by 5 bases and V by 1 base; bases with no gene match: 5. Germline CDR1 KGHSH, CDR2 LQKENI. The CDR3 runs 16 residues. The CDR3: CASSPQGQGASTEAFF. CDR3 coding DNA: TGTGCCAGCTCACCACAGGGACAGGGGGCGAGTACTGAAGCTTTCTTT.

V and J are TRBV28 and TRBJ2-3; TRBD2 aligns across 13 bases. V trimming: 5 bases; J trimming: 1 base; junction bases outside the gene matches: 6. The CDR3 has 17 amino acids. Germline CDR1 MDHEN, CDR2 SYDVKM. The CDR3: CASSTRTSGGRTDTQYF. The CDR3 coding sequence is TGTGCCAGCAGTACCCGGACTAGCGGGGGTCGCACAGATACGCAGTATTTT.

The chain employs TRBV5-8 and TRBJ1-1; unclear D gene. Germline lookup yields CDR1 SGHTS and CDR2 YDEGEE. The CDR3 has 15 residues. V lost 4 bases, J lost 4 bases, and 17 bases lay in between. The CDR3 DNA is TGTGCCAGCAGCGCAACCTCAAGGAGAGCCACTGAAGCTTTCTTT. Its protein is CASSATSRRATEAFF.

This rearrangement joins TRBV28 to TRBJ2-7; the match to TRBD1 covers 8 bases. The CDR3 extends over 15 amino acids. The ends lost 5 bases at V and 4 bases at J; junction bases unmatched: 10. Germline-derived CDR1 and CDR2 are MDHEN and SYDVKM. CDR3 sequence: CASSPGEQGDYEQYF. The DNA of the CDR3 is TGTGCCAGCAGTCCGGGTGAACAGGGGGATTACGAGCAGTACTTC.

The rearrangement uses TRBV2 and TRBJ1-5, with D tentatively TRBD1 (5 bases). Trimming removed 3 bases from V and 5 bases from J, with 11 bases in between. The germline gives CDR1 SNHLY, CDR2 FYNNEI. This CDR3 is 14 amino acids long. The CDR3, as DNA: TGTGCCAGCAGTGACAGGGCAAGGGATCAGCCCCAGCATTTT. Translating gives CASSDRARDQPQHF.

This clone was observed a single time. This chain joins TRBV18 and TRBJ2-2; D unresolved. With 6 bases removed from V and 10 bases from J, the gap between germline ends came to 12 bases. CDR3 length: 12 residues. Germline assignment: CDR1 KGHSH and CDR2 LQKENI. The CDR3 bases are TGTGCCAGCTCCGGGTCCGGAGAGGAGCTGTTTTTT. It translates to CASSGSGEELFF.

In nucleotides, the CDR3 is TGTGCCAGCAGCCGACCTTCGACAGGGGCTCAGGGACAGTTCTTC. It is translated as CASSRPSTGAQGQFF. This chain uses TRBV6-6 with TRBJ2-1; 8 positions agree with TRBD1. CDR3 length: 15 amino acids. Germline V CDR1 and CDR2: MNHNY, SVGAGI (reference sequence). Losses at the gene ends were 6 bases for V and 13 bases for J; bases not matched to a gene: 17.

The J gene is TRBJ1-5, the V gene TRBV5-1; the D is unclear. Germline V gene sequence: CDR1 SGHRS, CDR2 YFSETQ. The V end was cut by 1 base, the J end by 3 bases, with 11 bases between. The CDR3 is 15 residues long. CDR3 sequence reads: CASSLSPTVNQPQHF. In DNA form, the CDR3 reads TGCGCCAGCAGCTTGAGTCCCACAGTCAATCAGCCCCAGCATTTT.

V gene TRBV5-1 combines with J gene TRBJ2-7; 8 bases fit TRBD1. The V and J ends lost 0 bases and 0 bases, in that order; junction bases with no gene match: 5. The CDR3 contains 16 residues. From germline, CDR1 is SGHRS and CDR2 YFSETQ. The CDR3 sequence is CASSLAWTGLSYEQYF. CDR3 in DNA: TGCGCCAGCAGCTTGGCCTGGACAGGGCTCTCCTACGAGCAGTACTTC.

This chain connects TRBV10-1 to TRBJ1-3; D ambiguous. Trimming left V 4 bases short and J 4 bases short, with 8 bases between. The CDR3 spans 13 residues. CDR1 WNHNN and CDR2 SYGVQD come from the germline V gene (reference sequence). CDR3 amino acids: CASSARAGNTIYF. The CDR3 nucleotides read TGCGCCAGCAGTGCAAGAGCGGGAAACACCATATATTTT.

The gene calls are TRBV5-6 and TRBJ2-7, with 10 nucleotides matching TRBD1. The germline V gene has CDR1 SGHDT and CDR2 YYEEEE. This CDR3 spans 15 amino acids. V dropped 1 base and J dropped 3; count of bases not matched to a gene: 4. DNA for the CDR3: TGTGCCAGCAGCTTGCCTGGGACAGGGGTCTACGAGCAGTACTTC. This translates into CASSLPGTGVYEQYF.

The V call is TRBV14, the J call TRBJ2-5, with TRBD2 matching 7 bases. With V trimmed by 3 bases and J by 5 bases, 6 bases remained unmatched. CDR1 is SGHDN and CDR2 is FVKESK in the germline V gene. The CDR3 loop spans 14 amino acids. CDR3 region: CASSQSWGGETQYF. Written as DNA, the CDR3 is TGTGCCAGCAGCCAGTCATGGGGAGGGGAGACCCAGTACTTC. Supplemented by reference TRBV14 and TRBJ2-5, the full variable domain reads EAGVTQFPSHSVIEKGQTVTLRCDPISGHDNLYWYRRVMGKEIKFLLHFVKESKQDESGMPNNRFLAERTGGTYSTLKVQPAELEDSGVYFCASSQSWGGETQYFGPGTRLLVL.

V is TRBV28 and J is TRBJ2-1; 11 bases match TRBD2. V gave up 2 bases and J gave up 10 bases; unmatched junction bases: 16. This CDR3 spans 18 amino acids. Germline V lookup: CDR1 MDHEN, CDR2 SYDVKM. The CDR3 loop is CASSLLPMQTSGVQEQFF. The DNA of the CDR3 is TGTGCCAGCAGTTTACTCCCCATGCAGACTAGCGGGGTTCAGGAGCAGTTCTTC.